This TCR beta chain was identified in a study of blood T cell repertoires in COVID-19. TCRdb's copy holds only in-frame clones and misses some; the assay was immunoSEQ multiplex PCR. The table includes 200,000 to 250,000 clones, 80% to 90% detected once. Trimming cost V 6 bases and J 4 bases, with 12 bases left between them. The CDR3 contains 13 residues. Germline V lookup: CDR1 MNHEY, CDR2 SVGAGI. The TCR comes from a man under 40 who had recovered from COVID-19. The chain joins TRBV6-5 to TRBJ1-2; D ambiguous. The specimen sequenced was peripheral blood. This chain's CDR3 is CASRREDFYGYTF. The CDR3 DNA sequence: TGTGCCAGCAGGAGGGAGGATTTCTATGGCTACACCTTC.